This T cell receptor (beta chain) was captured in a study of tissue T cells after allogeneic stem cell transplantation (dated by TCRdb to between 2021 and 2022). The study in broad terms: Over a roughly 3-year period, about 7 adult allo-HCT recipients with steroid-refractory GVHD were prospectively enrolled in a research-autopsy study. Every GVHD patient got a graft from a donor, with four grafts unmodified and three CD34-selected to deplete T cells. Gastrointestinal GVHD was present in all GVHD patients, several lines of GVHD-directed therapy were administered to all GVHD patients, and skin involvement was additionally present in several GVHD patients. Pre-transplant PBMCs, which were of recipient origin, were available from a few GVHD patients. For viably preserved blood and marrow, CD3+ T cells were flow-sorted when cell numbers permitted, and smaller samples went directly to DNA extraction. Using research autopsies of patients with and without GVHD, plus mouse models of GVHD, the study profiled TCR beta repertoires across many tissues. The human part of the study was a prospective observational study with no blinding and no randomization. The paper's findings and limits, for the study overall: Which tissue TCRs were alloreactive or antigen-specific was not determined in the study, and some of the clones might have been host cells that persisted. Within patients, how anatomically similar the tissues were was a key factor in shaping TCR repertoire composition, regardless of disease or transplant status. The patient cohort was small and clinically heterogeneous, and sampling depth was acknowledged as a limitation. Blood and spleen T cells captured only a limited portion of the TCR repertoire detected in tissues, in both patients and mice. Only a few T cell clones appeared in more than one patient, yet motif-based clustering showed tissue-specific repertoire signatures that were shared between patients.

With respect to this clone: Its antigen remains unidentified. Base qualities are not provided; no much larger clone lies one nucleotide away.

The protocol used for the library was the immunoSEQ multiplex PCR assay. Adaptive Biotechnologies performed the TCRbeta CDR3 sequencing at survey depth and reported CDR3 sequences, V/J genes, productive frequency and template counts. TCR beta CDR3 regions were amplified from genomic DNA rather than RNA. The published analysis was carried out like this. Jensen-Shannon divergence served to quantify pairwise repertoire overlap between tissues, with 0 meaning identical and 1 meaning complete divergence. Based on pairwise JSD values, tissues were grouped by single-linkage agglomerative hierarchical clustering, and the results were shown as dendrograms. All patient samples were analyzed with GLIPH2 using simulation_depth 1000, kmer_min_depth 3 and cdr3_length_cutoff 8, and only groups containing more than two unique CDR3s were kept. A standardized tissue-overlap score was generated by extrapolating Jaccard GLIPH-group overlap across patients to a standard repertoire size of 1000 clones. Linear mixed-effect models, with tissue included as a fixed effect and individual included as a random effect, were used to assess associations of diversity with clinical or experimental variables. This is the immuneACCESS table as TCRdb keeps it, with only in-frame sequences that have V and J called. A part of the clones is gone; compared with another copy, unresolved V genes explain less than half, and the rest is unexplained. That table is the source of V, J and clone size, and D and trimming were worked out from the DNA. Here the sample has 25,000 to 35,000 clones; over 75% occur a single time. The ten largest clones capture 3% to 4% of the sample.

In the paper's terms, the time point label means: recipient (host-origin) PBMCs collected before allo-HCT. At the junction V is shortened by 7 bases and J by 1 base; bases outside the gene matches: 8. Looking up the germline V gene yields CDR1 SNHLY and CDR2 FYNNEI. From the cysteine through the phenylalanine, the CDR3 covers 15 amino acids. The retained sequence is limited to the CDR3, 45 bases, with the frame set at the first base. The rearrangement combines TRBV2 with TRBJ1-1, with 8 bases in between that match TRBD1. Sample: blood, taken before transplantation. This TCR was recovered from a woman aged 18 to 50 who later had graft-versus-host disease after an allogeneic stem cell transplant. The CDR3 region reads CASKDRAGRNTEAFF. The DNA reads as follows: TGTGCCAGCAAGGACAGGGCTGGGCGGAACACTGAAGCTTTCTTT.